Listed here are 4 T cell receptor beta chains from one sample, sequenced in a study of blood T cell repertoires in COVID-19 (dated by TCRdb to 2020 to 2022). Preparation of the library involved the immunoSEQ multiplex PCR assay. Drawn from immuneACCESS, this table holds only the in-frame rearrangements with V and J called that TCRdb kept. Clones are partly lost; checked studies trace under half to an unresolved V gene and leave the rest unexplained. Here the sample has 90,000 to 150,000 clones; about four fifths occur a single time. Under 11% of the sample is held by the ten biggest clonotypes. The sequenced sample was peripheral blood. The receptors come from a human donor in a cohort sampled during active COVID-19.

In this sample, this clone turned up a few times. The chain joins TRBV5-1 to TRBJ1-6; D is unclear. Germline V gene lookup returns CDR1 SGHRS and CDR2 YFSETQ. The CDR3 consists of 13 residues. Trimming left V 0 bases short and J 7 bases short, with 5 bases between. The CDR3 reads CASSLDRNSPLHF. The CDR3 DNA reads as TGCGCCAGCAGCTTGGACAGAAATTCACCCCTCCACTTT.

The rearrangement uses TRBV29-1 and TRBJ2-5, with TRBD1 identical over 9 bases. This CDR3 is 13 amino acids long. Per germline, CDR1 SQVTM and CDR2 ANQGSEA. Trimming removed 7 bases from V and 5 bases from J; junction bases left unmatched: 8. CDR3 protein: CSGETGGRETQYF. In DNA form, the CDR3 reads TGCAGCGGGGAGACAGGGGGTCGGGAGACCCAGTACTTC.

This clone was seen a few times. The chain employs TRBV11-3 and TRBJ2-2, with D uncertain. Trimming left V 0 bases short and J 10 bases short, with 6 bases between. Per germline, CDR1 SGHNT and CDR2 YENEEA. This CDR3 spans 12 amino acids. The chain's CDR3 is CASSLDREELFF. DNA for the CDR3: TGTGCCAGCAGCTTAGATCGAGAGGAGCTGTTTTTT.

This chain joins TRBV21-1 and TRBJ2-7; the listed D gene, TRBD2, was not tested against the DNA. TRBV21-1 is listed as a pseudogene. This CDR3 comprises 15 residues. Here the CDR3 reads CASSLTSGNSYEQYF. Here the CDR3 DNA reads TGTGCCAGCAGCCTTACTAGCGGGAACTCCTACGAGCAGTACTTC.